This TCR beta chain was obtained from a study of T-cell reconstitution after alpha-beta-depleted transplantation in children. V shed 2 bases and J shed 5 bases, with 25 bases lying between them. CDR3 length: 18 amino acids. Germline CDR1 SQVTM, CDR2 ANQGSEA. The TCRbeta library incorporated unique molecular identifiers. Via MiXCR, TCRdb re-called the PCR reads, giving one row per CDR3 protein. Of fewer than 1 million distinct CDR3 sequences in the sample, roughly 16% were seen once. Study findings and constraints: Expanded graft clones numbering several hundred reportedly gave rise to alpha-beta T cells about two months after transplant. Hyperexpanded clones declined; after one year, newly produced T cells mostly supplied diversity. Elevated TCRbeta diversity at day 60 was traced, in some patients, to surviving recipient T cells and thymic progenitors.

This clonotype was seen a handful of times. Its antigen remains unknown. The chain uses TRBV29-1 and TRBJ2-1, with D maybe TRBD2 (7 bases). The source material was PBMCs, mostly from graft donor cells, sampled 360 days after TCRalphabeta/CD19-depleted stem cell transplant. The receptor was isolated from a male patient between 10 and 17 years old who had a stem cell transplant for acute lymphoblastic leukemia, so the T cells may come from the graft donor. CDR3 loop: CSVESAGASGNPNNEQFF. The CDR3 region has the DNA TGCAGCGTTGAAAGTGCGGGGGCTAGCGGAAACCCGAACAATGAGCAGTTCTTC.